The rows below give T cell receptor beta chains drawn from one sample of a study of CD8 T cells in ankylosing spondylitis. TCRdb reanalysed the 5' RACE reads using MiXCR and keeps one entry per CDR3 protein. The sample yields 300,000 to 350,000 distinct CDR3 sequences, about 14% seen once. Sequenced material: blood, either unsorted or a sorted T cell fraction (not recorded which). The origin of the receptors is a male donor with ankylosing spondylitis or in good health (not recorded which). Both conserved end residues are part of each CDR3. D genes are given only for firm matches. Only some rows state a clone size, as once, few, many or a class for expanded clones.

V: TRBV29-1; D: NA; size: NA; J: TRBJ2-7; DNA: TGCAGCGCGGGGACTGCGGAAGAGCAGTACTTC; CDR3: CSAGTAEEQYF
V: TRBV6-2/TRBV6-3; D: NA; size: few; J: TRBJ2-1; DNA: TGTGCCAGCAGGGGCGAGCCGAACTACAATGAGCAGTTCTTC; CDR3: CASRGEPNYNEQFF
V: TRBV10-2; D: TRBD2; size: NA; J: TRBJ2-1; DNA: TGCGCCATCCGACTAGCGGGAGACTACAATGAGCAGTTCTTC; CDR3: CAIRLAGDYNEQFF
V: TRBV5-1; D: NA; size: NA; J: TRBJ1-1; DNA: TGCGCCAGCAGCTTGAACCCAGGCATGAACACTGAAGCTTTCTTT; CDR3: CASSLNPGMNTEAFF
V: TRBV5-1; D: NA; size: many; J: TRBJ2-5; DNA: TGCGCCAGCAGGAAGGGGAGCGAGACCCAGTACTTC; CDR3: CASRKGSETQYF
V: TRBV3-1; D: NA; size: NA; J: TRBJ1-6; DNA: TGTGCCAGCAGCTCCTCTTGGGGAGCCAATTCACCCCTCCACTTT; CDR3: CASSSSWGANSPLHF
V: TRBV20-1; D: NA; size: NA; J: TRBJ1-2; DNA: TGCAGTGCTAGACCTCCAGGAGTCCCTAACTATGGCTACACCTTC; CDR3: CSARPPGVPNYGYTF
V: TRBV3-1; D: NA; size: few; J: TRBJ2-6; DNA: TGTGCCAGCAGCCAAGAAAGGAGACCCTCTGGGGCCAACGTCCTGACTTTC; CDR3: CASSQERRPSGANVLTF
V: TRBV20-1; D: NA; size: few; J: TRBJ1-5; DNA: TGCAGTGCCATCAAAGGATCTGGGGGCCGAAATCAGCCCCAGCATTTT; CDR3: CSAIKGSGGRNQPQHF
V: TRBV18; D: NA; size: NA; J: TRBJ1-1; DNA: TGTGCCAGCTCGACGGGGGGGCCGAACACTGAAGCTTTCTTT; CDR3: CASSTGGPNTEAFF
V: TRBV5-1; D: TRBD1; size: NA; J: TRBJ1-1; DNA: TGCGCCAGCAGCCTAAGGGACAGGAGGGACACTGAAGCTTTCTTT; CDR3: CASSLRDRRDTEAFF
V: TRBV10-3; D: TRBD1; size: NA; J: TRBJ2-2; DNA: TGTGCCGCTCGACAGGGGGCTAACGGGGAGCTGTTTTTT; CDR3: CAARQGANGELFF
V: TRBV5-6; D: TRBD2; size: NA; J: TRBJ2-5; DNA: TGTGCCAGCAGCCCCCAAGGACTAGCGGGAGGCCGAGGACATGGGACCCAGTACTTC; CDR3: CASSPQGLAGGRGHGTQYF
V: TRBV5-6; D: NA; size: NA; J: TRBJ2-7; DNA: TGTGCCAGCAGCTTACCCCGGGGGCCCTCCTACGAGCAGTACTTC; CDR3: CASSLPRGPSYEQYF
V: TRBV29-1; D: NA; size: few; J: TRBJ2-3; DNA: TGCAGCGTTATTAAAGCCGATGTAGGAGATACGCAGTATTTT; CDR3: CSVIKADVGDTQYF
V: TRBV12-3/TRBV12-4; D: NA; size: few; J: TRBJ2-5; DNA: TGTGCCAGCAGTCACGGCCTCCGGGAAGAGACCCAGTACTTC; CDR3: CASSHGLREETQYF
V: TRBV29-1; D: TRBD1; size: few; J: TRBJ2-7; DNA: TGCAGCGTTGGGGCGGGACAGGGGGTCTACGAGCAGTACTTC; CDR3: CSVGAGQGVYEQYF
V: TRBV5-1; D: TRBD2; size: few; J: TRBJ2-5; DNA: TGCGCCAGCAGCCCCGGGGGAGGGGTAGAGACCCAGTACTTC; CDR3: CASSPGGGVETQYF
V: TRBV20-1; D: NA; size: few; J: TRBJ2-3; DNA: TGCAGTGCTAGGTCGGGGGACTCCACAGATACGCAGTATTTT; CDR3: CSARSGDSTDTQYF
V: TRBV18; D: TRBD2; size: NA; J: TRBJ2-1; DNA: TGTGCCAGCTCATCCCTGGGACTAGCGGTCTACAATGAGCAGTTCTTC; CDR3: CASSSLGLAVYNEQFF
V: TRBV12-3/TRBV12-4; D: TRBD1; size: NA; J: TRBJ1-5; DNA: TGTGCCAGCACCCCCGGGACAGCAGGAAATCAGCCCCAGCATTTT; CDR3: CASTPGTAGNQPQHF
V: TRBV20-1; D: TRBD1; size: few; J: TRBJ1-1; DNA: TGCAGTGCTCCCGACAGGGCGACTGAAGCTTTCTTT; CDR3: CSAPDRATEAFF
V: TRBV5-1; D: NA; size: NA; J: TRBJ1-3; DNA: TGCGCCAGCAGCTTGGGGGCTGGGCCTGGAAACACCATATATTTT; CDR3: CASSLGAGPGNTIYF
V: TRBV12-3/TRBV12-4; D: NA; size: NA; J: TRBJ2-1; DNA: TGTGCCAGCAGTAGGAGCCTCTCCTACAATGAGCAGTTCTTC; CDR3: CASSRSLSYNEQFF
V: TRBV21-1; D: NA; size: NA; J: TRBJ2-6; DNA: TGTGCCAGCAGCAAAGGTCGGGTTCCAGGGTCTGGGGCCAACGTCCTGACTTTC; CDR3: CASSKGRVPGSGANVLTF
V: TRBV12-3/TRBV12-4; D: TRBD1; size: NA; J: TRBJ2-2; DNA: TGTGCCAGCAGCTCGGCCACGGCAGGGACAGGAACCGGGGAGCTGTTTTTT; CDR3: CASSSATAGTGTGELFF
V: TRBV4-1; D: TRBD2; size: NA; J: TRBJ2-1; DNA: TGCGCCAGCAGCCAAGATCCGGGACTAGCGGTAGGCTCAAACAATGAGCAGTTCTTC; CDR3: CASSQDPGLAVGSNNEQFF
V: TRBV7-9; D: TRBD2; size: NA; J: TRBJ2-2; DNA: TGTGCCAGCAGCCCGCAGGTCGGGGGGGGAACCGGGGAGCTGTTTTTT; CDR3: CASSPQVGGGTGELFF
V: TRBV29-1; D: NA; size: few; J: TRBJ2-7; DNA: TGCAGCGTTGGGAATGCTGGCTACGAGCAGTACTTC; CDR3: CSVGNAGYEQYF
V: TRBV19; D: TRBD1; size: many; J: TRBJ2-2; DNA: TGTGCCAGTAGTATGCCGTCAGGGGGCGCGAACACCGGGGAGCTGTTTTTT; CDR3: CASSMPSGGANTGELFF
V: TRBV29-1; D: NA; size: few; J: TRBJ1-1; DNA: TGCAGCGTCTACGACCGACACCTAGGAGAGGCTTTCTTT; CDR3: CSVYDRHLGEAFF
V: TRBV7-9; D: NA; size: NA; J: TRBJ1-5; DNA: TGTGCCAGCAGCTTAAGCGGGGTTAGTCAGCCCCAGCATTTT; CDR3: CASSLSGVSQPQHF
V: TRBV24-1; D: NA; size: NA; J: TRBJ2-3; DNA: TGTGCCACCAGTCAAAGGGGAACAGATACGCAGTATTTT; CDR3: CATSQRGTDTQYF
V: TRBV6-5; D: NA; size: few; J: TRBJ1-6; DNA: TGTGCCAGCAGTTACTCGGGAAGTAATTCACCCCTCCACTTT; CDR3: CASSYSGSNSPLHF
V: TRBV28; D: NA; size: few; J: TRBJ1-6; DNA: TGTGCCAGCAGTCGTACCGGGACGAGCTCCTATAATTCACCCCTCCACTTT; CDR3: CASSRTGTSSYNSPLHF
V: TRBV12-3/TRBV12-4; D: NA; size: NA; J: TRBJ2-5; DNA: TGTGCCAGCAGCCCTCAGATGAAGGAGACCCAGTACTTC; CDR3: CASSPQMKETQYF
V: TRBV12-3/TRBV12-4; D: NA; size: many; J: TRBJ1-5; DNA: TGTGCCAGCAGTTTAGTGAGAAGCAATCAGCCCCAGCATTTT; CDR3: CASSLVRSNQPQHF
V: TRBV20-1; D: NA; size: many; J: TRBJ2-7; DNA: TGCAGTGCTAAGGTTACCGGGCGGAACTCCTACGAGCAGTACTTC; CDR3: CSAKVTGRNSYEQYF
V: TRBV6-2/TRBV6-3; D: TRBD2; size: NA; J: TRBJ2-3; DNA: TGTGCCAGCAGTTACCCGCCGGGACTAGCAGGTGATACGCAGTATTTT; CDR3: CASSYPPGLAGDTQYF
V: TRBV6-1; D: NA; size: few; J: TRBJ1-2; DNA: TGTGCCAGCAGTACCCAGGGTAGATATGGCTACACCTTC; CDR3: CASSTQGRYGYTF
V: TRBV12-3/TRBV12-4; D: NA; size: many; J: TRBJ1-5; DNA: TGTGCCAGCAGTTCCAAGGGGGGGACCAGCAATCAGCCCCAGCATTTT; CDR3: CASSSKGGTSNQPQHF
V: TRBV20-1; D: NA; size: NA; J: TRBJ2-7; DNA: TGCAGTGCTATAGGGGAATCCTACGAGCAGTACTTC; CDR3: CSAIGESYEQYF
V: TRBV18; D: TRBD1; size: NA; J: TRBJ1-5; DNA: TGTGCCAGCTCACGGGACAGGGCTTTAAATCAGCCCCAGCATTTT; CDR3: CASSRDRALNQPQHF
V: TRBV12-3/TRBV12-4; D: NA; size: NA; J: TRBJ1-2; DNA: TGTGCCAGCAGTTCCGACAGCGAGCTCTATGGCTACACCTTC; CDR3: CASSSDSELYGYTF
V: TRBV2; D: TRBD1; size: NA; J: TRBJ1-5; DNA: TGTGCCAGCAGTGGAGACAGGGACCATCAGCCCCAGCATTTT; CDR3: CASSGDRDHQPQHF
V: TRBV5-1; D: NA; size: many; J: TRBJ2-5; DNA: TGCGCCAGCAGCTTGGCCTTCGGTCAAGAGACCCAGTACTTC; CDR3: CASSLAFGQETQYF
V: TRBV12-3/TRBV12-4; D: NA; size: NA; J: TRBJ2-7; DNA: TGTGCCAGCAGCCCCAGTGTGGGCTCCTACGAGCAGTACTTC; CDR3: CASSPSVGSYEQYF
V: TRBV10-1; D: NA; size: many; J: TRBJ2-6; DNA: TGCGCCAGCTCCAGCCGCTCCTTCATCCTTGGCTCTGGGGCCAACGTCCTGACTTTC; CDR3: CASSSRSFILGSGANVLTF
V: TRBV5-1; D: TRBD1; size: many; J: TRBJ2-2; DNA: TGTGCCAGCAGCCCCGGGACAGCAAACACCGGGGAGCTGTTTTTT; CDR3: CASSPGTANTGELFF
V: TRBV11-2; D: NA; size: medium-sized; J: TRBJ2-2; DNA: TGTGCCAGCAGCTTAGAAGGGGTCACCGGGGAGCTGTTTTTT; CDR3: CASSLEGVTGELFF
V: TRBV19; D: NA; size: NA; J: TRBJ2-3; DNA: TGTGCCAGTAGTATAGATCATGCAGTTTCGGATACGCAGTATTTT; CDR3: CASSIDHAVSDTQYF
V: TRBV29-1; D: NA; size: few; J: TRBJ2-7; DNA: TGCAGCGTTGAAAGGCAGGGCAAAGGCGAGCAGTACTTC; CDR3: CSVERQGKGEQYF